This T cell receptor beta chain was found in a study of blood T cells in healthy people across ages. At the level of the study: Capture via template switching afforded approximately one barcoded beta molecule per two T cells.

Turning to this clonotype: Its target is unknown. This may be a read error: a much more frequent sequence differs by one nucleotide.

CDR3 length: 16 residues. From germline, CDR1 is ENHRY and CDR2 SYGVKD. The V gene lost 2 bases and the J gene lost 2 bases, with 15 bases spanning the gap. Study-wide results and caveats: Conclusively comparing naive with antigen-experienced cells was impossible with unsorted PBMCs. A roughly linear age-dependent decrease characterized TCR beta diversity per million T cells.

Then a second PCR, running roughly 7 to 11 cycles, was carried out with a sample-barcoded 5' primer and a J-beta primer mix. MiXCR was run by TCRdb on the 5' RACE reads, yielding one entry per CDR3 protein. The sample gives about 1.6 million distinct CDR3 sequences, around 35% of which show up once; about 10% is in the top ten. The receptor comes from a young woman in good health. Sequencing input: blood. The rearrangement joins TRBV10-3 to TRBJ2-5; D uncertain. This chain's CDR3 is CAISEPQRPSQETQYF. CDR3 in DNA: TGTGCCATCAGTGAGCCCCAACGTCCCAGTCAAGAGACCCAGTACTTC.